The 2 T cell receptor beta chains in this list originate from one sample, sequenced in a study of CD8 T cells in ankylosing spondylitis. TCRdb re-derived calls from the 5' RACE reads in MiXCR, one entry per CDR3 protein. The sample gives fewer than 400,000 distinct CDR3 sequences, roughly 15% of which show up once; 0.95% to 1.4% is in the top ten. Sequencing input: blood, either unsorted or a sorted T cell fraction (not recorded which). The receptors come from a male donor with ankylosing spondylitis or in good health (not recorded which).

There are many counts of this clonotype. This chain connects TRBV10-3 to TRBJ2-3, with no clear D. V was trimmed by 11 bases and J by 0 bases, leaving 12 bases between them. The germline CDR1 and CDR2 sequences are ENHRY and SYGVKD. The CDR3 runs to 13 residues. CDR3 region: CAVSPISTDTQYF. As DNA, the CDR3 is TGTGCCGTTTCGCCCATCAGCACAGATACGCAGTATTTT.

The gene calls are TRBV18 and TRBJ2-7; 7 nucleotides align to TRBD1. The junction had 9 bases not matched to a gene; V was cut back by 1 base and J by 0 bases. The CDR3 has 17 amino acids. Germline CDR1 reads KGHSH; CDR2 reads LQKENI. The CDR3 loop reads CASSPLPQGWFSYEQYF. In DNA form, the CDR3 reads TGTGCCAGCTCACCACTTCCACAGGGGTGGTTCTCCTACGAGCAGTACTTC.